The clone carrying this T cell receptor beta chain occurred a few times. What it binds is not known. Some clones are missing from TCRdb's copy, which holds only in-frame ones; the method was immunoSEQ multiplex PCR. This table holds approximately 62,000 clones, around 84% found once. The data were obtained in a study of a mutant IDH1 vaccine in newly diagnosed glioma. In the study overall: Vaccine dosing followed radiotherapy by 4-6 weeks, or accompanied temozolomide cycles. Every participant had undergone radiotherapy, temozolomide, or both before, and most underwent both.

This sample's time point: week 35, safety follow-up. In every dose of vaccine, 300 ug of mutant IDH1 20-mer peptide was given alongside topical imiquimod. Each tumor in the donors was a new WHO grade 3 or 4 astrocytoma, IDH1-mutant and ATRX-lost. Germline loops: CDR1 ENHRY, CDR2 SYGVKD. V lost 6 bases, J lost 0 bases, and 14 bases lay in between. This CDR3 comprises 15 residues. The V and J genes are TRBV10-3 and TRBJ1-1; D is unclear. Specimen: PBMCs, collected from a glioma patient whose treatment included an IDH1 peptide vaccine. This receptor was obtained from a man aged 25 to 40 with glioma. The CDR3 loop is CAISSSYQLNTEAFF. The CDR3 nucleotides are TGTGCCATCAGCTCTTCCTACCAATTGAACACTGAAGCTTTCTTT.